Following are 30 T cell receptor beta chains from one sample sequenced in a study of metastatic and nonmetastatic thyroid tumors (TCRdb year 2020). Before undergoing thyroid surgery, none of the patients had been given any kind of treatment. Libraries were constructed by PCR. This sample was sequenced with an Illumina HiSeq 4000. Starting from the raw public reads, TCRdb applied fastp trimming at Q25, assembled clones with MiXCR and retained in-frame beta chains. For this sample the table gives approximately 30,000 clones, of which about 17% were detected only once. Clones ranked in the top ten supply nearly 3.5% of the sample. Sequencing input: blood. Receptors originate from a female donor with papillary thyroid cancer or a benign thyroid nodule (not recorded which). Some clones in this sample may be carry-over from other donors' samples.

V gene TRBV6-1 combines with J gene TRBJ2-2, with 7 bases lining up with TRBD1. In germline, CDR1 is MNHNS, CDR2 SASEGT. CDR3 length: 16 residues. The junction had 11 bases not matched to a gene; V was cut back by 5 bases and J by 5 bases. The CDR3: CASSSIPSRGTGELFF. In DNA form, the CDR3 reads TGTGCCAGCAGTTCCATCCCGTCCAGGGGGACCGGGGAGCTGTTTTTT.

The chain's CDR3 is CSARVPDVGVGQPQHF. In nucleotides, the CDR3 is TGCAGTGCTAGAGTTCCAGACGTCGGGGTTGGCCAGCCCCAGCATTTT. The genes are TRBV20-1 and TRBJ1-5, with D unresolved. V was cut by 1 base and J by 7 bases, with 20 bases left in between. The length of the CDR3 is 16 residues. Germline CDR1 reads DFQATT; CDR2 reads SNEGSKA (reference sequence).

In its sample, this clone is medium-sized (0.01 to 0.1%). The chain couples TRBV20-1 to TRBJ1-2; D remains unclear. CDR1 and CDR2 from the germline V gene are DFQATT and SNEGSKA (reference sequence). Trimming cost V 5 bases and J 4 bases, with 14 bases left between them. The CDR3 is 13 amino acids. Here the CDR3 DNA reads TGCAGTGCTCCACCCGATCTCACCTATGGCTACACCTTC. Protein sequence: CSAPPDLTYGYTF.

In its sample, this clone was seen many times. The sample has other DNA sequences that encode this CDR3 too. The genes are TRBV6-2 or TRBV6-3 and TRBJ1-5; no reliable D call. Germline CDR1 reads MNHEY; CDR2 reads SVGEGT. The CDR3 runs 8 residues. V gave up 7 bases and J gave up 9 bases, with 1 base separating them. The CDR3 bases are TGTGCCAGCACGCCCCAGCATTTT. Residues: CASTPQHF.

This clone was counted many times. The chain employs TRBV15 and TRBJ2-1; perhaps TRBD2 as D (7 bases). V gave up 6 bases and J gave up 0 bases, with 15 bases separating them. Germline CDR1 is LNHNV and CDR2 is YYDKDF (reference sequence). There are 16 residues in the CDR3. Here the CDR3 reads CATSTGGGNSYNEQFF. CDR3 in DNA: TGTGCCACCAGTACTGGGGGGGGCAACTCCTACAATGAGCAGTTCTTC.

The rearrangement uses TRBV5-1 and TRBJ2-1; 14 bases are a match to TRBD2. Germline lookup yields CDR1 SGHRS and CDR2 YFSETQ. The CDR3 loop spans 17 amino acids. Trimming at V came to 4 bases and at J to 4 bases, leaving 7 bases not matched to a gene. The CDR3 is CASSPGTSGSLYNEQFF. For the CDR3, the DNA is TGCGCCAGCAGCCCAGGGACTAGCGGGAGCTTATACAATGAGCAGTTCTTC.

This clone is judged medium-sized (0.01 to 0.1%). The J gene is TRBJ1-2, the V gene TRBV2; D unresolved. This CDR3 spans 13 amino acids. V gave up 7 bases and J gave up 3 bases, with 12 bases separating them. The germline V gene has CDR1 SNHLY and CDR2 FYNNEI. The CDR3 here is CASTPSPDYGYTF. In nucleotides, the CDR3 is TGTGCCAGCACGCCCAGCCCGGACTATGGCTACACCTTC.

This clone has a count of ten or more. Other DNA sequences in the same sample also yield this CDR3. The J gene is TRBJ2-7, the V gene TRBV3-1; no reliable D call. The CDR3 length is 12 residues. V gave up 1 base and J gave up 4 bases, with 5 bases separating them. Germline values: CDR1 LGHDT, CDR2 YNNKEL (reference sequence). The CDR3, as DNA: TGTGCCAGCAGCCAAGTGGGTTACGAGCAGTACTTC. Translation gives CASSQVGYEQYF.

This clone was recorded at least ten times. The V call is TRBV7-2, the J call TRBJ1-5, with no clear D. Germline lookup yields CDR1 SGHTA and CDR2 FQGNSA. The CDR3 extends over 13 amino acids. Trimming stripped 3 bases from V and 5 bases from J, with 8 bases between. CDR3 region: CASSLYEDQPQHF. As DNA, the CDR3 is TGTGCCAGCAGCTTGTATGAGGATCAGCCCCAGCATTTT.

This clone came up many times. The chain is built from TRBV6-1 and TRBJ2-6, with 9 bases fitting TRBD1. The CDR3 runs to 16 residues. With 1 base clipped from V and 2 bases from J, the junction kept 0 bases outside the gene matches. Germline V gene sequence: CDR1 MNHNS, CDR2 SASEGT. CDR3 nucleotides: TGTGCCAGCAGTGAAGGACAGGGGGCTGGGGCCAACGTCCTGACTTTC. It is translated as CASSEGQGAGANVLTF.

This clone was seen repeatedly, ten times or more. The rearrangement links TRBV3-1 to TRBJ1-1; D gene ambiguous. CDR3 length equals 16 residues. Germline V CDR1 and CDR2: LGHDT, YNNKEL (reference sequence). The V and J ends lost 1 base and 0 bases respectively, with 12 bases between them. The CDR3 protein is CASSQGTWTVNTEAFF. CDR3 sequence (DNA): TGTGCCAGCAGCCAAGGGACCTGGACGGTGAACACTGAAGCTTTCTTT. The full variable domain, completed using reference TRBV3-1 and TRBJ1-1, is DTAVSQTPKYLVTQMGNDKSIKCEQNLGHDTMYWYKQDSKKFLKIMFSYNNKELIINETVPNRFSPKSPDKAHLNLHINSLELGDSAVYFCASSQGTWTVNTEAFFGQGTRLTVV.

This clone was seen many times. Since a much larger clone is just one base distant, this may be a read error. The identical CDR3 is also encoded by other nucleotide sequences in the sample. The chain employs TRBV12-3 or TRBV12-4 and TRBJ2-7, with D possibly being TRBD2 (5 bases). Trimming stripped 5 bases from V and 3 bases from J, with 14 bases between. This CDR3 is built from 14 residues. The CDR3 DNA sequence: TGTGCCAGCAGTAAACGGACGAGGGACTACGAGCAGTACTTC. This sequence encodes CASSKRTRDYEQYF.

This clone was recorded many times. This chain uses TRBV30 with TRBJ1-1; the match to TRBD1 covers 7 bases. The CDR3 is made up of 17 amino acids. V shed 3 bases, J shed 0 bases, and the junction held 13 bases outside the gene matches. Germline V gives CDR1 GTSNPN, CDR2 SVGIG (reference sequence). The CDR3 DNA follows: TGTGCCTGGAGCCGACCTACGACAGGGCGCTTGAACACTGAAGCTTTCTTT. It encodes CAWSRPTTGRLNTEAFF.

This clone was recorded at least ten times. This CDR3 is also generated by other DNA sequences in the sample. The V gene is TRBV7-8, the J gene TRBJ2-7; D tentatively fits TRBD1 or TRBD2 (7 bases each). V lost 4 bases, J lost 2 bases, and 18 bases lay in between. Per the germline V gene, CDR1 is SGHVS and CDR2 is FQNEAQ. The CDR3 is 16 residues long. The CDR3 coding sequence is TGTGCCAGCAGCTCAAATCCCAGGGGGGGGCCCTACGAGCAGTACTTC. Protein product: CASSSNPRGGPYEQYF.

The chain couples TRBV5-1 to TRBJ2-3; D is uncertain. The germline V gene has CDR1 SGHRS and CDR2 YFSETQ. Trimming shortened V by 7 bases and J by 0 bases, and 18 bases separated the two germline ends. The CDR3 loop spans 16 amino acids. CDR3 amino acids: CASGPSRGFSTDTQYF. The CDR3 bases are TGCGCCAGCGGCCCAAGCCGTGGCTTCAGCACAGATACGCAGTATTTT.

The V call is TRBV7-9, the J call TRBJ2-7; TRBD2 might be the D (6 bases). V lost 7 bases and J lost 0, with 10 bases in between. Germline-derived CDR1 and CDR2 are SEHNR and FQNEAQ (reference sequence). The CDR3 consists of 13 residues. The CDR3 sequence: CASIQDYSYEQYF. DNA for the CDR3: TGTGCCAGCATCCAGGACTACTCCTACGAGCAGTACTTC.

The CDR3 region has the DNA TGTTCAATGAGGAGTGAGCCCCAGCATTTT. Amino acid sequence: CSMRSEPQHF. The V gene is TRBV7-7, the J gene TRBJ1-5; D ambiguous. Germline V CDR1 and CDR2: SSHAT, FNYEAQ (reference sequence). This CDR3 spans 10 amino acids.

This clone was found many times. The J gene is TRBJ2-2, the V gene TRBV5-1, with a possible D match to TRBD1 (6 bases). The CDR3 spans 15 residues. V shed 0 bases and J shed 3 bases, with 9 bases lying between them. Germline CDR1 and CDR2: SGHRS and YFSETQ. The CDR3 DNA sequence: TGCGCCAGCAGCTTGGGACAGGTCGACACCGGGGAGCTGTTTTTT. This codes for CASSLGQVDTGELFF.

This clone was observed a few times. A much larger clone lies one base from this, so it may be a read error. The chain uses TRBV20-1 and TRBJ1-5; possibly TRBD1 for D (5 bases). The CDR3 covers 14 residues. Deletions cut 3 bases from V and 6 bases from J, with 15 bases between. Germline V gene lookup returns CDR1 DFQATT and CDR2 SNEGSKA (reference sequence). The CDR3 loop is CSARGVRVGQPQHF. CDR3 bases: TGCAGTGCTAGGGGGGTCAGGGTGGGTCAGCCCCAGCATTTT.

This clone was observed once. The chain uses TRBV5-1 and TRBJ2-2; possible D gene TRBD2, 5 bases. The CDR3 sequence is 15 residues long. Trimming cost V 2 bases and J 5 bases, with 13 bases left between them. In germline, CDR1 is SGHRS, CDR2 YFSETQ. CDR3 nucleotides: TGCGCCAGCAGCTTCGGGGATCTGGAAACCGGGGAGCTGTTTTTT. It yields the protein CASSFGDLETGELFF.

Ten or more counts support this clone. The chain has TRBV7-9 and TRBJ2-7; D remains unclear. CDR1 is SEHNR, CDR2 FQNEAQ, per germline (reference sequence). V lost 5 bases to trimming and J lost 2 bases, with 10 bases between them. The CDR3 is made up of 13 amino acids. CDR3 region: CASSLKGTYEQYF. Here the CDR3 DNA reads TGTGCCAGCAGCCTTAAGGGCACCTACGAGCAGTACTTC.

This clone was seen many times. This chain joins TRBV12-3 or TRBV12-4 and TRBJ1-5, with 7 bases matching TRBD1. The V segment lost 2 bases and the J segment 7 bases; nucleotides outside the gene matches: 11. This CDR3 is built from 16 residues. CDR3 coding DNA: TGTGCCAGCAGTTTAATCCACAGGGGCGCAGGACAGCCCCAGCATTTT. Translating it yields CASSLIHRGAGQPQHF.

At least ten counts were recorded for this clone. Given the absence of the conserved phenylalanine or tryptophan at the CDR3 end, a read error is likely. The V call is TRBV18, the J call TRBJ2-7; possibly TRBD1 or TRBD2 for D (6 bases each). Germline CDR1 is KGHSH and CDR2 is LQKENI. V was clipped by 6 bases and J by 5 bases, with 20 bases between them. The CDR3 is made up of 15 amino acids. The CDR3 region has the DNA TGTGCCAGCTCGCCGCGGGGCCAGGGGCGCAACGAGCAGTACCTC. Translation gives CASSPRGQGRNEQYL.

This clone was seen ten or more times. This chain joins TRBV10-2 and TRBJ1-1; the match to TRBD1 covers 9 bases. The V segment lost 8 bases and the J segment 4 bases; nucleotides outside the gene matches: 5. The V gene's germline CDR1 is WSHSY and CDR2 SAAADI. The CDR3 totals 13 residues. In DNA form, the CDR3 reads TGCGCCAGCCGGGACAGGGCGGCCACTGAAGCTTTCTTT. Its translation is CASRDRAATEAFF.

This clone was seen many times. This chain links TRBV20-1 with TRBJ2-7; D might be TRBD2 (5 bases). The germline V gene has CDR1 DFQATT and CDR2 SNEGSKA (reference sequence). The CDR3 covers 11 residues. Trimming removed 5 bases at V and 4 bases at J, with 9 bases between. The CDR3: CSASGNYEQYF. For the CDR3, the DNA is TGCAGTGCTTCGGGGAATTACGAGCAGTACTTC.

This clone occurred many times. The rearrangement links TRBV3-1 to TRBJ2-1, with TRBD2 matching 7 bases. Germline CDR1 LGHDT, CDR2 YNNKEL (reference sequence). With 0 bases clipped from V and 4 bases from J, the junction kept 12 bases outside the gene matches. The CDR3 is made up of 18 amino acids. DNA of the CDR3: TGTGCCAGCAGCCAAGATCCCCTAGCGGAGTCACTTTACAATGAGCAGTTCTTC. Encoded protein: CASSQDPLAESLYNEQFF.

At least ten counts were recorded for this clone. The chain carries TRBV7-2 and TRBJ2-6; 7 nucleotides agree with TRBD2. The junction had 4 bases not matched to a gene; V was cut back by 6 bases and J by 2 bases. Looked up from germline, CDR1 is SGHTA and CDR2 is FQGNSA. This CDR3 region has 15 residues. Written as DNA, the CDR3 is TGTGCCAGCAGTCCGGCGGGAGCTGGGGCCAACGTCCTGACTTTC. Its translation is CASSPAGAGANVLTF. Variable domain in full (rest from reference TRBV7-2 and TRBJ2-6): GAGVSQSPSNKVTEKGKDVELRCDPISGHTALYWYRQSLGQGLEFLIYFQGNSAPDKSGLPSDRFSAERTGGSVSTLTIQRTQQEDSAVYLCASSPAGAGANVLTFGAGSRLTVL.

This clone was seen a few times. J is TRBJ1-2 and V is TRBV6-1; no firm D call. The V end was cut by 5 bases, the J end by 4 bases, with 20 bases between. Germline V gene lookup returns CDR1 MNHNS and CDR2 SASEGT. There are 16 residues in the CDR3. The CDR3 DNA reads as TGTGCCAGCAGTCCTCCCGGTACAGTGGAAACCTATGGCTACACCTTC. Protein product: CASSPPGTVETYGYTF.

This clone came up many times. The CDR3: CATSPLGRASGRGDEQFF. CDR3 DNA sequence: TGTGCCACCAGCCCCCTTGGTCGGGCTAGCGGGAGAGGGGATGAGCAGTTCTTC. The rearrangement uses TRBV15 and TRBJ2-1, with TRBD2 matching 10 bases. V gave up 5 bases and J gave up 8 bases; unmatched junction bases: 18. CDR3 size: 18 residues. Germline values: CDR1 LNHNV, CDR2 YYDKDF (reference sequence).

Ten or more counts support this clone. V gene TRBV3-1 combines with J gene TRBJ1-1; 9 bases line up with TRBD1. CDR1 is LGHDT and CDR2 is YNNKEL in the germline V gene (reference sequence). With 4 bases clipped from V and 5 bases from J, the junction kept 11 bases outside the gene matches. CDR3 length: 16 residues. The CDR3 nucleotides read TGTGCCAGCAGCCCCCTCCGGGACAGGGACTATACTGAAGCTTTCTTT. Translating gives CASSPLRDRDYTEAFF.